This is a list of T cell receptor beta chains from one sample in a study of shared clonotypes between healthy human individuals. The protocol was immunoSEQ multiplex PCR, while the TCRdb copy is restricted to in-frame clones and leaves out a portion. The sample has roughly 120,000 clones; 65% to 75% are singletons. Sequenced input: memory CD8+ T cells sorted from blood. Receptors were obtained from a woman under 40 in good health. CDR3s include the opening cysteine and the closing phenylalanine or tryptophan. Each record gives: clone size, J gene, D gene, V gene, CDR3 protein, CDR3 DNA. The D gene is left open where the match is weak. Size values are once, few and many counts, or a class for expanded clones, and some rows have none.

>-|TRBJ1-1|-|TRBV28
CASSLFQGTMNTEAFF
TGTGCCAGCAGTTTATTTCAGGGGACCATGAACACTGAAGCTTTCTTT
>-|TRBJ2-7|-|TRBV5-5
CASPNSGATYEQYF
TGTGCCAGCCCTAATTCCGGGGCCACCTACGAGCAGTACTTC
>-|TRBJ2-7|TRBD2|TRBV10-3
CAASGSSGTYNEQYF
TGTGCCGCCAGCGGGAGTAGCGGGACGTACAACGAGCAGTACTTC
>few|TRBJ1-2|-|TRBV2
CASQQEANYGYTF
TGTGCCAGTCAACAGGAAGCTAACTATGGCTACACCTTC
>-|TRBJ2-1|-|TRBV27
CASSPWASEHNEQFF
TGTGCCAGCAGTCCCTGGGCTAGCGAACACAATGAGCAGTTCTTC
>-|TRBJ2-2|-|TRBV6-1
CASSRGFETGELFF
TGTGCCAGCAGTAGGGGATTTGAAACCGGGGAGCTGTTTTTT
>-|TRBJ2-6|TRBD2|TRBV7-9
CASSPAGLAGFSGANVLTF
TGTGCCAGCAGCCCAGCGGGACTAGCGGGTTTTTCTGGGGCCAACGTCCTGACTTTC
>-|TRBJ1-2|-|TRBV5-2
CASKPLGERKTYGYTF
TGTGCCAGCAAACCGCTTGGAGAGCGAAAGACCTATGGCTACACCTTC
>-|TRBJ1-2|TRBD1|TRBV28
CASNLGTGRLWGYTF
TGTGCCAGCAACCTGGGGACAGGGAGGCTCTGGGGCTACACCTTC
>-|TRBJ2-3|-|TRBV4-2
CASSGRLGTQYF
TGTGCCAGCAGCGGGAGACTAGGTACGCAGTATTTT
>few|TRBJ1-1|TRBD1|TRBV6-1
CASSPQGANTEAFF
TGTGCCAGCAGTCCACAGGGGGCCAACACTGAAGCTTTCTTT
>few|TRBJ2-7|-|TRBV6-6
CASSSSNYEQYF
TGTGCCAGCAGTTCCTCGAACTACGAGCAGTACTTC
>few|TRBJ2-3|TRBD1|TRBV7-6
CASSLGGSGTQYF
TGTGCCAGCAGCCTAGGGGGCTCGGGTACGCAGTATTTT
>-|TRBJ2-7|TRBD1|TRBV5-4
CASSQERGTGGYEQYF
TGTGCCAGCAGCCAAGAGCGCGGGACAGGGGGCTACGAGCAGTACTTC
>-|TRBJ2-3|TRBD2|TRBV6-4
CASSQQASGGTDTQYF
TGTGCCAGCAGCCAACAGGCTAGCGGAGGCACAGATACGCAGTATTTT
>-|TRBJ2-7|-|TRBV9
CASSLGPSHEQYF
TGTGCCAGCAGCCTCGGGCCATCCCACGAGCAGTACTTC
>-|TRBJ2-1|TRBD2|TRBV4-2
CASSPIVGTSGTQFF
TGTGCCAGCAGCCCGATAGTGGGGACTAGCGGGACGCAGTTCTTC
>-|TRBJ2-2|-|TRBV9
CASSVSWGTGELFF
TGTGCCAGCAGCGTCTCGTGGGGCACCGGGGAGCTGTTTTTT
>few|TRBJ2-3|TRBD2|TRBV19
CASSTNRGGLAGGRPDTQYF
TGTGCCAGTAGTACCAATAGGGGGGGCCTAGCGGGAGGTCGCCCAGATACGCAGTATTTT
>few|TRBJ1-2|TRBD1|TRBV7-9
CASSEDRGYGYTF
TGTGCCAGCAGCGAGGACAGGGGCTATGGCTACACCTTC
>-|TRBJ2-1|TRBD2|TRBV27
CASSFLGGRGDEQFF
TGTGCCAGCAGTTTCCTCGGCGGGAGGGGCGATGAGCAGTTCTTC
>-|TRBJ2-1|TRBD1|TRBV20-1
CSAPDRGLFF
TGCAGTGCTCCGGACAGGGGACTTTTCTTC
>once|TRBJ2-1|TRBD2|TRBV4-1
CASSQGLAGDYNEQFF
TGTGCCAGCAGCCAAGGTCTAGCGGGCGACTACAATGAGCAGTTCTTC
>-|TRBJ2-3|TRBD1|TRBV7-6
CASSRQGALPRLTDTQYF
TGTGCCAGCAGCAGACAGGGGGCTCTGCCTCGACTCACAGATACGCAGTATTTT
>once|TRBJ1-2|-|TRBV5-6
CASSTFYGFESYGYTF
TGTGCCAGCAGCACCTTTTACGGGTTTGAGAGCTATGGCTACACCTTC
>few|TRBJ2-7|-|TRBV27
CASSLTGSSYEQYF
TGTGCCAGCAGTTTAACAGGTAGCTCCTACGAGCAGTACTTC
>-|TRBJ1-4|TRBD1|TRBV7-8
CASSLDSGTGGEKLFF
TGTGCCAGCAGCTTGGACAGCGGGACAGGGGGAGAAAAACTGTTTTTT
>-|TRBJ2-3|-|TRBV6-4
CASSDSIESDTQYF
TGTGCCAGCAGTGACTCGATAGAATCAGATACGCAGTATTTT
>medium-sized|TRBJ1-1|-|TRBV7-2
CASSFVLGEGISEAFF
TGTGCCAGCAGCTTCGTCCTGGGGGAGGGCATCTCTGAAGCTTTCTTT
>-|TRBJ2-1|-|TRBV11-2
CASSFGPYNEQFF
TGTGCCAGCAGCTTCGGGCCCTACAATGAGCAGTTCTTC
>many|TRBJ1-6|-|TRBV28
CASSQFEGSNSPLHF
TGTGCCAGCAGTCAGTTTGAGGGGTCCAATTCACCCCTCCACTTT
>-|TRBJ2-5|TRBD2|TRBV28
CASSKHTSARGETQYF
TGTGCCAGCAGCAAACACACTAGCGCCCGGGGGGAGACCCAGTACTTC
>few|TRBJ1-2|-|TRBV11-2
CASSLSGANYGYTF
TGTGCCAGCAGCCTATCGGGGGCTAACTATGGCTACACCTTC
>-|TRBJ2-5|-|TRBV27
CASERGTNQETQYF
TGTGCCAGTGAAAGGGGGACTAACCAAGAGACCCAGTACTTC
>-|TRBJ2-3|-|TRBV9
CASSFSLAATDTQYF
TGTGCCAGCAGCTTCTCGTTAGCGGCCACAGATACGCAGTATTTT
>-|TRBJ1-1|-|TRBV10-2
CASSPGTENTEAFF
TGCGCCAGCAGTCCTGGGACGGAGAACACTGAAGCTTTCTTT
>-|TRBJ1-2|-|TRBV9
CASSSRDPPGDYGYTF
TGTGCCAGCAGCTCTCGGGACCCCCCCGGGGACTATGGCTACACCTTC